This record concerns one T cell receptor beta chain sequence. A much larger clone lies one base from this, so it may be a read error. Data came from immunoSEQ multiplex PCR; TCRdb stores just in-frame clones and leaves some out. The sample yields some 530,000 clones, about 72% seen once. Germline V gene sequence: CDR1 SGHRS, CDR2 YFSETQ. This CDR3 spans 13 amino acids. V was cut by 0 bases and J by 6 bases, with 7 bases left in between. This record belongs to a study of shared clonotypes between healthy human individuals. The receptor was isolated from a woman in her forties in good health. Some clones in this sample may be carry-over from other donors' samples. The chain couples TRBV5-1 to TRBJ1-5; TRBD1 is a possible D gene (5 bases). The specimen was PBMCs. CDR3: CASSLVGGQPQHF. The CDR3 DNA reads as TGCGCCAGCAGCTTGGTGGGGGGTCAGCCCCAGCATTTT.